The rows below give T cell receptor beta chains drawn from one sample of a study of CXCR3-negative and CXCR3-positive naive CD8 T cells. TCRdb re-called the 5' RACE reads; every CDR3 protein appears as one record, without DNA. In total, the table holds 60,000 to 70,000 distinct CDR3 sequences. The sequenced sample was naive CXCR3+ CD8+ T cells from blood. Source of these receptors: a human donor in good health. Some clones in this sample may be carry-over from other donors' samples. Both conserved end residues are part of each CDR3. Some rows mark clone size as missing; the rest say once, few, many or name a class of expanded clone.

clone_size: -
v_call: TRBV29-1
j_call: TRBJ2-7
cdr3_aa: CSVEGQGATNSYEQYF

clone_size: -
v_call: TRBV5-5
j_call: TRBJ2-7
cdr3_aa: CASSAGQTRYEQYF

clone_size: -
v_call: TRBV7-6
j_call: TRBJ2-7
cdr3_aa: CASSLNRDLGSYEQYF

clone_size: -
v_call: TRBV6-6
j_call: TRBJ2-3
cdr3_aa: CASSEGTDTQYF

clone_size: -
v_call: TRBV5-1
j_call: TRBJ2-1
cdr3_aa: CASSLEFVNEQFF

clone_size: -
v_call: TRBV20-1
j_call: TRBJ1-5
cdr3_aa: CSARDVGQGADQPQHF

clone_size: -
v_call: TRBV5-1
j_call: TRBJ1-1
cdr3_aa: CASSAWTGEEAFF

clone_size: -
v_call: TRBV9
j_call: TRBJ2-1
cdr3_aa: CASSVISDNEQFF

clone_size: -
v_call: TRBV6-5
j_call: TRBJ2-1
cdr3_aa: CASSLDMSSYNEQFF

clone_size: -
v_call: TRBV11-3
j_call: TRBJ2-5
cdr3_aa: CASSFSYGEETQYF

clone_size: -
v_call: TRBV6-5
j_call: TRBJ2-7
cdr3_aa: CASSYSLSGIGDEQYF

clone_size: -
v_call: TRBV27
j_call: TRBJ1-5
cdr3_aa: CASSLLGPQNQPQHF

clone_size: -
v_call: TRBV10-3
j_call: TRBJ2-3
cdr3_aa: CAISVVWTDTQYF

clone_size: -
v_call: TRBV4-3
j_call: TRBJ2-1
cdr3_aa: CASSQGVHNEQFF

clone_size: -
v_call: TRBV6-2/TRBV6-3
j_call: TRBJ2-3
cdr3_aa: CASSSVRGGPDTQYF

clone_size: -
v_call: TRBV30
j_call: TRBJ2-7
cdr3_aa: CAWSTDGSYEQYF

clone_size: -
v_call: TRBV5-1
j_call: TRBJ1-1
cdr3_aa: CASSLAWNTNTEAFF

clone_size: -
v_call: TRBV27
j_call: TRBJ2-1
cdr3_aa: CASSYNGGGINEQFF

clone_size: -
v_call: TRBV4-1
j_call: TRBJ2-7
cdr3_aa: CASSQGPTREQYF

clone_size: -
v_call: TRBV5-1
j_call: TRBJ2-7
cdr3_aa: CASSLDGWTGGYEQYF

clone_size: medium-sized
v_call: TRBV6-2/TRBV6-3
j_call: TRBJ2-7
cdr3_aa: CASSYVQGYSEQYF

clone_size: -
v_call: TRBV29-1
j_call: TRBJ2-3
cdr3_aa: CSVVGGASDTQYF

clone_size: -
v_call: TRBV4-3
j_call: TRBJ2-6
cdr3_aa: CASSQDPDSGANVLTF

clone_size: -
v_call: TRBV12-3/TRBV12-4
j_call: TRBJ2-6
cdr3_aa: CASSLFVGQAGANVLTF